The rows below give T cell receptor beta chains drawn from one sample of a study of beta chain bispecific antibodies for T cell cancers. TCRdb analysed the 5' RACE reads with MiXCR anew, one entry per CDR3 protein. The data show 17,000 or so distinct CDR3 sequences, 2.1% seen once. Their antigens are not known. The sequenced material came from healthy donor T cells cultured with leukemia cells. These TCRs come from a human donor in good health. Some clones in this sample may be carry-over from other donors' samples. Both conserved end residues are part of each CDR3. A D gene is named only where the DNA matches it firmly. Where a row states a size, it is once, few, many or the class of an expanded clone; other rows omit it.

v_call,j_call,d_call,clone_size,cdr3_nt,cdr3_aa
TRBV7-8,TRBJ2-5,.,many,TGTGCCAGCAGCTTAGACGCTCGGAGGCTCCAGGAGACCCAGTACTTC,CASSLDARRLQETQYF
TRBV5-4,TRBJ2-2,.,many,TGTGCCAGCAGCTTGGAGGTCACCGGGGAGCTGTTTTTT,CASSLEVTGELFF
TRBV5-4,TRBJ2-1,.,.,TGTGCCAGCAGCTCGGGACGGAGCTCCTACAATGAGCAGTTCTTC,CASSSGRSSYNEQFF
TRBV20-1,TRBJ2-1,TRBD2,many,TGCAGTGCAATTAGCGGGGGGGCCTTACGACACAATGAGCAGTTCTTC,CSAISGGALRHNEQFF
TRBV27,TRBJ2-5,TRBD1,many,TGTGCCAGCAGCACACAGGGGGAAACGGAGACCCAGTACTTC,CASSTQGETETQYF
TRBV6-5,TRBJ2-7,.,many,TGTGCCAGCAGCGGGAAAGGTCGTTCAGAGCAGTACTTC,CASSGKGRSEQYF
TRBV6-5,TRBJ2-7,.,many,TGTGCCAGCAGTTTCAACCCCGGGACGGATACCTACGAGCAGTACTTC,CASSFNPGTDTYEQYF
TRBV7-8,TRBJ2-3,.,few,TGTGCCAGCAGCTCGGAGGGAGATACGCAGTATTTT,CASSSEGDTQYF
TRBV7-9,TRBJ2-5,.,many,TGTGCCAGCAGCCTAGCTGGCCAGGGACAGACCCAGTACTTC,CASSLAGQGQTQYF
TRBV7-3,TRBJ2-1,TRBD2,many,TGTGCCAGCAGCTCTCCCGACCGCCCGGGACTAGCGGGGGCCGCCACCTACAATGAGCAGTTCTTC,CASSSPDRPGLAGAATYNEQFF
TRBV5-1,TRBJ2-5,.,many,TGCGCCAGCAGCTCATCGGAGACCCAGTACTTC,CASSSSETQYF
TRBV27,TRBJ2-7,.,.,TGTGCCAGCAGCCGAACCCCCGGACAGATGGACGGGCAGTATTTC,CASSRTPGQMDGQYF
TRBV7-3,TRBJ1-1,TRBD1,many,TGTGCCAGCAGCTACAGGGGGCTTGGTGAAGCTTTCTTT,CASSYRGLGEAFF
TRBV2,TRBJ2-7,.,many,TGTGCCAGCAGTAAGGGGGAGCCTCTCAAATACGAGCAGTACTTC,CASSKGEPLKYEQYF
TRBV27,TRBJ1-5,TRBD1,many,TGTGCCAGCAGTGAGCTGTACAGGGGCGAACAGCCCCAGCATTTT,CASSELYRGEQPQHF
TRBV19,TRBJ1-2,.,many,TGTGCCAGTAGCGATAGGGCCGGACCTCTCGTGCGCTACACCTTC,CASSDRAGPLVRYTF
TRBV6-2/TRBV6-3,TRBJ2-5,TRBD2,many,TGTGCCAGCAGAAAAGGACTAGCGGGGGGATCTCAAGAGACCCAGTACTTC,CASRKGLAGGSQETQYF
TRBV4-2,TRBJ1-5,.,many,TGTGCCAGCAGCCAAGAAGGGACTGAAAGCAATCAGCCCCAGCATTTT,CASSQEGTESNQPQHF
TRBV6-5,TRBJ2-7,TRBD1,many,TGTGCCAGCAGTTCTTCCGGGACAGGGGGAATCGAGCAGTACTTC,CASSSSGTGGIEQYF
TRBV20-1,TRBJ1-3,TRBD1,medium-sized,TGCAGTGCTAGAGATGACAGGGGGTCTGGAAACACCATATATTTT,CSARDDRGSGNTIYF
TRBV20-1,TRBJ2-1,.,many,TGCAGTGCTAGCAAGAGCGGCGGCAGGGGTTACAATGAGCAGTTCTTC,CSASKSGGRGYNEQFF
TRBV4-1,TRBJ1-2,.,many,TGCGCCAGCAGCGAGCAGACCAGTACTAACTATGGCTACACCTTC,CASSEQTSTNYGYTF
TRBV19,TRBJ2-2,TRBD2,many,TGTGCCAGTAGTACGGGACTAGCGAAAGCCGGGGAGCTGTTTTTT,CASSTGLAKAGELFF
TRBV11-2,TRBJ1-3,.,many,TGTGCCAGCAGCCTCCCTGGAAACACCATATATTTT,CASSLPGNTIYF
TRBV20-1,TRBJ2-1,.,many,TGCAGTGCTGGGGACTTCCGGAGCATGTTCTTC,CSAGDFRSMFF
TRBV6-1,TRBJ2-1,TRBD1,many,TGTGCCAGCACCCAGGACAGGGGGAATGAGCAGTTCTTC,CASTQDRGNEQFF
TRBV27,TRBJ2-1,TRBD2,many,TGTGCCAGCAAACTAGCGGGGGGGCCGTTCGATGAGCAGTTCTTC,CASKLAGGPFDEQFF
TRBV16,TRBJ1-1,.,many,TGTGCCAGCAGCCCTAGTGGGGTGTTCACTGAAGCTTTCTTT,CASSPSGVFTEAFF
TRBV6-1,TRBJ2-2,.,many,TGTGCCAGCAGTTCAGGGTCATGGAACACCGGGGAGCTGTTTTTT,CASSSGSWNTGELFF
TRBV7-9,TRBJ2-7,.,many,TGTGCCAGCAGCTTAGGGGACGGCCCCTCCTACGAGCAGTACTTC,CASSLGDGPSYEQYF
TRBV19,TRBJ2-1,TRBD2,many,TGTGCCAGTAGTCCCTGGACTAGCGGGGATCAGTACAATGAGCAGTTCTTC,CASSPWTSGDQYNEQFF
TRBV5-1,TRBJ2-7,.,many,TGCGCCAGCGGTCGGGGGACCTACGAGCAGTACTTC,CASGRGTYEQYF
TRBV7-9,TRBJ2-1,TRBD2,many,TGTGCCAGCAGCTTTCTTAGCGGGGGGGCACATGAGCAGTTCTTC,CASSFLSGGAHEQFF
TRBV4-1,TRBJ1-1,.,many,TGCGCCAGCAGCCAGGGGGACGGCCTAAGGAACACTGAAGCTTTCTTT,CASSQGDGLRNTEAFF
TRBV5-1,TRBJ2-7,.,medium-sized,TGCGCCAGCAGCTCCGGGACGCAAAACTACGAGCAGTACTTC,CASSSGTQNYEQYF
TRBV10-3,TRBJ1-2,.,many,TGTGCCATCAGAGGAGACAGTAACTATGGCTACACCTTC,CAIRGDSNYGYTF
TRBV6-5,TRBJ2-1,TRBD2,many,TGTGCCAGCAGTCGAAGACTAGCGGGGGACAATGAGCAGTTCTTC,CASSRRLAGDNEQFF
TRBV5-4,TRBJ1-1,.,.,TGTGCCAGCAGCTCCCGAGTTGGGGTGAACACTGAAGCTTTCTTT,CASSSRVGVNTEAFF
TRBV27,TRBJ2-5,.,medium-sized,TGTGCCAGCACCGGGACGAGAAGTAAAGAGACCCAGTACTTC,CASTGTRSKETQYF
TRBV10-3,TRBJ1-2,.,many,TGTGCCATCAGCGCAAACAGGGCCAAGGGAGGTGGCTACACCTTC,CAISANRAKGGGYTF
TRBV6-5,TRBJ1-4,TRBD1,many,TGTGCCAGCAGTTACTCAGAGAACAGGGGGCTGCGGGAAAAACTGTTTTTT,CASSYSENRGLREKLFF
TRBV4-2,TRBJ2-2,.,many,TGTGCCAGCAGAGAGACCGGTCCCGGGGAGCTGTTTTTT,CASRETGPGELFF
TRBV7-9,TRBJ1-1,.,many,TGTGCCAGCAGCCTCCTGTCGGGGGGGGGAACTGAAGCTTTCTTT,CASSLLSGGGTEAFF
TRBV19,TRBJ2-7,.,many,TGTGCCAGTAGTATGAGGGAACCCTCCTACGAGCAGTACTTC,CASSMREPSYEQYF
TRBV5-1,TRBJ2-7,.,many,TGCGCCAGCAGCTTGGCCGGCGGGGCCCGGGAGCAGTACTTC,CASSLAGGAREQYF